These 11 T cell receptor beta chains share one sample of origin, sequenced in a study of the immune and genomic landscape of osteosarcoma. Sequenced by immunoSEQ multiplex PCR; TCRdb stores in-frame clones only, minus some. The table lists a few thousand clones, 55% to 85% of them singletons, with around 16% in the top ten. The sample comprised tumor tissue from a local recurrence in the femur. The receptors here all came from a man aged 18 to 29 with osteosarcoma.

Only a few counts were recorded for this clone. The chain carries TRBV6-4 and TRBJ1-5, with 7 bases matching TRBD1. J gave up 0 bases and V 5 bases, and 4 bases lay outside the gene matches. Per germline, CDR1 MRHNA and CDR2 SNTAGT. The CDR3 has 15 amino acids. CDR3 nucleotides: TGTGCCAGCAGTACCGGACAGGATAGCAATCAGCCCCAGCATTTT. Protein sequence: CASSTGQDSNQPQHF.

This chain links TRBV20-1 with TRBJ2-3; D gene unclear. Trimming stripped 3 bases from V and 5 bases from J, with 6 bases between. CDR3 length: 11 residues. In germline, CDR1 is DFQATT, CDR2 SNEGSKA (reference sequence). The CDR3 bases are TGCAGTGCTAGCCTACAAGATACGCAGTATTTT. It translates to CSASLQDTQYF.

The V call is TRBV13, the J call TRBJ2-7, with 12 bases aligning to TRBD1. Trimming cost V 5 bases and J 2 bases; bases outside gene matches: 4. This CDR3 region has 15 residues. Germline CDR1 PRHDT, CDR2 FYEKMQ (reference sequence). For the CDR3, the DNA is TGTGCCAGCAGCCGCCGGGACAGGGGGCCCTACGAGCAGTACTTC. The encoded protein is CASSRRDRGPYEQYF.

The chain carries TRBV19 and TRBJ2-7; 9 nucleotides align to TRBD1. This CDR3 is built from 15 residues. Trimming removed 5 bases from V and 4 bases from J; junction bases left unmatched: 9. Germline CDR1 is LNHDA and CDR2 is SQIVND (reference sequence). This CDR3 is CASSFDRGRSYEQYF. In nucleotides, the CDR3 is TGTGCCAGTAGTTTCGACAGGGGGAGAAGTTACGAGCAGTACTTC.

The sample holds a few counts of this clone. V is TRBV9 and J is TRBJ1-2; 8 bases are shared with TRBD1. The V segment lost 4 bases and the J segment 5 bases; nucleotides outside the gene matches: 4. Germline V CDR1 and CDR2: SGDLS, YYNGEE. The CDR3 has 13 residues. CDR3 region: CASSWTGTYGYTF. In DNA, the CDR3 is TGTGCCAGCAGCTGGACAGGGACATATGGCTACACCTTC.

The V gene is TRBV5-1, the J gene TRBJ2-2; 13 bases are a match to TRBD2. CDR3 length: 17 residues. The germline V gene has CDR1 SGHRS and CDR2 YFSETQ. J was trimmed by 3 bases and V by 4 bases; bases with no gene match: 6. As DNA, the CDR3 is TGCGCCAGCAGCCCGGGACTAGCGGGGTTCGACACCGGGGAGCTGTTTTTT. This encodes CASSPGLAGFDTGELFF.

The chain employs TRBV7-3 and TRBJ2-3, with 8 bases fitting TRBD2. The germline CDR1 and CDR2 sequences are SGHTA and FQGTGA. The V and J ends lost 5 bases and 3 bases, in that order; junction bases with no gene match: 16. The CDR3 runs to 18 residues. This CDR3 is CASSPGPAGARRTDTQYF. The CDR3 DNA reads as TGTGCCAGCAGCCCCGGCCCAGCGGGGGCTCGACGGACAGATACGCAGTATTTT.

This sequence joins TRBV7-3 and TRBJ2-5, with D unresolved. The CDR3 extends over 13 amino acids. V was trimmed by 2 bases and J by 5 bases, leaving 9 bases between them. Germline V gene sequence: CDR1 SGHTA, CDR2 FQGTGA. The CDR3 DNA follows: TGTGCCAGCAGCTTAGATAGCAGGGAGACCCAGTACTTC. Amino acid sequence: CASSLDSRETQYF.

This clone showed up just a few times. The chain joins TRBV27 to TRBJ1-2; D gene ambiguous. Trimming shortened V by 3 bases and J by 4 bases, and 12 bases separated the two germline ends. Germline lookup yields CDR1 MNHEY and CDR2 SMNVEV (reference sequence). This CDR3 is 14 amino acids long. The CDR3 DNA is TGTGCCAGCAGTTTTTCGATTGCCAGCTATGGCTACACCTTC. Translating gives CASSFSIASYGYTF.

This sequence joins TRBV28 and TRBJ1-2, with 10 nucleotides matching TRBD1. Trimming cost V 6 bases and J 3 bases; bases outside gene matches: 7. Germline values: CDR1 MDHEN, CDR2 SYDVKM. The CDR3 has 15 amino acids. CDR3 residues: CASSRPGTGDYGYTF. The CDR3 coding sequence is TGTGCCAGCAGCCGTCCCGGGACAGGGGACTATGGCTACACCTTC.

As regards this clone: The identical CDR3 is also encoded by other nucleotide sequences in the sample. This rearrangement joins TRBV18 to TRBJ2-2, with 7 nucleotides matching TRBD1. The germline CDR1 and CDR2 sequences are KGHSH and LQKENI. The CDR3 length is 15 residues. V dropped 3 bases and J dropped 6; count of bases not matched to a gene: 7. The CDR3 DNA reads TGTGCCAGCTCACCGACCAGGGGGACAGCCGGGGAGCTGTTTTTT. Its translation is CASSPTRGTAGELFF.